This T cell receptor (beta chain) was recorded in a study of shared clonotypes between healthy human individuals. Here immunoSEQ multiplex PCR was the method, and the copy in TCRdb shows in-frame clones only, minus some. The profile covers 2 million to 2.5 million clones, with approximately 96% appearing a single time and around 0.13% taken by the ten largest. V was trimmed by 5 bases and J by 10 bases, leaving 12 bases between them. The length of the CDR3 is 13 residues. Germline loops: CDR1 SGHVS, CDR2 FQNEAQ. The sample consisted of naive CD4+ T cells sorted from blood. Described subset: CD45RA+ positively selected. V usage is TRBV7-8 and J usage is TRBJ1-6, with D maybe TRBD1 (6 bases). This sequence was found in a man aged 18 to 30 in good health. DNA of the CDR3: TGTGCCAGCAGCCTTGGACAGCTCTCACCCCTCCACTTT. Translation gives CASSLGQLSPLHF.